What follows are 3 T cell receptor beta chains derived from one specimen sequenced in a study of shared clonotypes between healthy human individuals. Profiled with immunoSEQ multiplex PCR; TCRdb holds only in-frame clones, not every one. The data show approximately 2.4 million clones, with nearly 97% seen just once and around 0.13% held by the top ten. Sequencing input: naive CD4+ T cells sorted from blood. Specified subset: CD45RA+ positively selected. These TCRs come from a man aged 18 to 29 in good health.

This chain connects TRBV5-6 to TRBJ2-1, with D perhaps matching TRBD1 (7 bases). Trimming shortened V by 1 base and J by 2 bases, and 10 bases separated the two germline ends. From germline, CDR1 is SGHDT and CDR2 YYEEEE. The CDR3 extends over 15 amino acids. The CDR3 reads CASSLRGTAYNEQFF. In DNA, the CDR3 is TGTGCCAGCAGCTTGCGGGGGACAGCCTACAATGAGCAGTTCTTC.

The chain uses TRBV25-1 and TRBJ1-4, with a tentative D call TRBD1 (5 bases). Germline assignment: CDR1 MGHDK and CDR2 SYGVNS. The V end lost 1 base, the J end lost 5 bases, and 11 bases lay between the germline ends. The CDR3 spans 15 residues. The CDR3 loop reads CASSEFQGRNEKLFF. CDR3 bases: TGTGCCAGCAGTGAATTCCAGGGCCGAAATGAAAAACTGTTTTTT.

The V gene is TRBV5-4, the J gene TRBJ2-1; D might be TRBD2 (6 bases). The CDR3 has 15 amino acids. V lost 2 bases to trimming and J lost 0 bases, with 9 bases between them. Per the germline V gene, CDR1 is SGHNT and CDR2 is YYREEE (reference sequence). CDR3 residues: CASSFNGGSYNEQFF. As DNA, the CDR3 is TGTGCCAGCAGCTTTAACGGGGGCTCCTACAATGAGCAGTTCTTC.